This T cell receptor beta chain is drawn from a study of T cell changes during pregnancy in multiple sclerosis. Sequenced by immunoSEQ multiplex PCR; TCRdb stores in-frame clones only, minus some. Among 75,000 to 100,000 clones listed, 90% to 95% were seen once. This CDR3 is built from 16 residues. Germline lookup yields CDR1 LNHDA and CDR2 SQIVND (reference sequence). Trimming stripped 5 bases from V and 3 bases from J, with 16 bases between. Sample: peripheral blood, taken after pregnancy. The receptor was derived from a female donor in good health, enrolled as a control in a pregnancy study. V and J are TRBV19 and TRBJ1-4; no definite D call. CDR3 sequence reads: CASSSSSGKANEKLFF. For the CDR3, the DNA is TGTGCCAGTAGTTCCTCCTCCGGGAAAGCTAATGAAAAACTGTTTTTT.